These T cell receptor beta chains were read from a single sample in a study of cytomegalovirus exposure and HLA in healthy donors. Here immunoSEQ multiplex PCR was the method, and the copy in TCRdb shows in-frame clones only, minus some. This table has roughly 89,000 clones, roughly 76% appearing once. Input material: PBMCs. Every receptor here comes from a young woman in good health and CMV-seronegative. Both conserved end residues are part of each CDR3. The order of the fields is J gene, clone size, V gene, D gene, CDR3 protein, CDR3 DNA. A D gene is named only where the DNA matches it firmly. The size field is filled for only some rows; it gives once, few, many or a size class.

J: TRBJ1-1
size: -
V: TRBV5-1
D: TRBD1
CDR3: CASSLAGQGALGTEAFF
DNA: TGCGCCAGCAGCTTGGCGGGCCAGGGGGCGTTAGGCACTGAAGCTTTCTTT

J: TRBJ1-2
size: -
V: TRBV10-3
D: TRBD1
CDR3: CATLRQGANYGYTF
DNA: TGTGCCACTCTGCGACAGGGGGCTAACTATGGCTACACCTTC

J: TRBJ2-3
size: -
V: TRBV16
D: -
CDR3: CASSQSVGVPDTQYF
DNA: TGTGCCAGCAGCCAATCGGTCGGGGTACCAGATACGCAGTATTTT

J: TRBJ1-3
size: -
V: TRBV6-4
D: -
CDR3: CASSADSGNTIYF
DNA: TGTGCCAGCAGTGCGGACAGCGGAAACACCATATATTTT

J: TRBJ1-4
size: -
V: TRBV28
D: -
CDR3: CASSFLRGAVNEKLFF
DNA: TGTGCCAGCAGTTTTCTTCGGGGGGCTGTAAATGAAAAACTGTTTTTT

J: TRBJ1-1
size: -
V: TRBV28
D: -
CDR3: CASTLLWGVNTEAFF
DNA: TGTGCCAGCACCCTCTTATGGGGAGTGAACACTGAAGCTTTCTTT

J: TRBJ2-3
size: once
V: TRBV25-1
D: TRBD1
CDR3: CASSDSGQGEWDAFTQYF
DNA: TGTGCCAGCAGTGACTCGGGACAGGGGGAATGGGATGCCTTTACGCAGTATTTT

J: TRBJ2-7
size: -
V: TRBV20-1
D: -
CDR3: CSARLYYEQYF
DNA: TGCAGTGCTAGACTCTACTACGAGCAGTACTTC

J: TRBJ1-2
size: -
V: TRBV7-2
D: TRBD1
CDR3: CASSHNAQGANYGYTF
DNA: TGTGCCAGCAGCCACAATGCACAGGGGGCCAACTATGGCTACACCTTC

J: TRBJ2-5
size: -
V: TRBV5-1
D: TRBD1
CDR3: CASSPGDRAETQYF
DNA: TGCGCCAGCAGCCCGGGGGACAGGGCAGAGACCCAGTACTTC

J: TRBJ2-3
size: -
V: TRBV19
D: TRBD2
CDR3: CASSRVAGASTDTQYF
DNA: TGTGCCAGTAGTAGGGTAGCGGGAGCTAGCACAGATACGCAGTATTTT

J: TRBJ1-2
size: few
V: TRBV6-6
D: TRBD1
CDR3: CASSSTGGGSGYTF
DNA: TGTGCCAGCAGTAGCACAGGGGGCGGAAGTGGCTACACCTTC

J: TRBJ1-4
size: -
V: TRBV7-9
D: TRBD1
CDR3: CASRTTGTGGAMGEKLFF
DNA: TGTGCCAGCAGAACGACCGGGACAGGGGGCGCGATGGGTGAAAAACTGTTTTTT

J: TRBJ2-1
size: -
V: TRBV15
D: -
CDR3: CATSRAASEAYNEQFF
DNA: TGTGCCACCAGCAGGGCGGCTAGCGAGGCCTACAATGAGCAGTTCTTC

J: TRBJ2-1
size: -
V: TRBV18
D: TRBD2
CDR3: CASSPLAGGDNEQFF
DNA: TGTGCCAGCTCACCATTAGCGGGAGGGGACAATGAGCAGTTCTTC

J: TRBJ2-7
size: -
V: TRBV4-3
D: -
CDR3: CASSQFLSYEQYF
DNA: TGCGCCAGCAGCCAATTCCTCTCCTACGAGCAGTACTTC

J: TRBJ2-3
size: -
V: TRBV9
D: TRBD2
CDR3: CASSVGGGGSQYF
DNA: TGTGCCAGCAGCGTAGGGGGCGGGGGGTCGCAGTATTTT

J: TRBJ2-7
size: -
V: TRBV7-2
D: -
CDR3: CASSSPASPYEQYF
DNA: TGTGCCAGCAGCTCTCCGGCTAGCCCCTACGAGCAGTACTTC

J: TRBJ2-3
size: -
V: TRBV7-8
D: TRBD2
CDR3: CASSLGTSADTQYF
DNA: TGTGCCAGCAGCTTAGGGACTAGCGCAGATACGCAGTATTTT

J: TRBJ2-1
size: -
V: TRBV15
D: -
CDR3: CATSLPAPSANDPTSEQFF
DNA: TGTGCCACCAGCCTCCCAGCCCCTAGCGCGAATGACCCAACCAGTGAGCAGTTCTTC

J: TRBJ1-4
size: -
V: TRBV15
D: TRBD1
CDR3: CATSTGQGQEKLFF
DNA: TGTGCCACCAGCACTGGACAGGGTCAGGAAAAACTGTTTTTT

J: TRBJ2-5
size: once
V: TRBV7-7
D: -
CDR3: CASSFQGNQETQYF
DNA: TGTGCTAGCAGCTTTCAGGGGAACCAAGAGACCCAGTACTTC

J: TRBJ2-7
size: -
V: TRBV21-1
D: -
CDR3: CASTRARTYEQYF
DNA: TGTGCCAGCACGAGGGCCAGAACCTACGAGCAGTACTTC

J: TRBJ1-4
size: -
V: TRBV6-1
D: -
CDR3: CASSSGTWEEKLFF
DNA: TGTGCCAGCAGTTCGGGGACATGGGAGGAAAAACTGTTTTTT

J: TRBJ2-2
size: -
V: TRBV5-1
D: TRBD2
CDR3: CASSLEGLAERITGELFF
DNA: TGCGCCAGCAGCTTAGAGGGACTAGCGGAGAGAATCACCGGGGAGCTGTTTTTT

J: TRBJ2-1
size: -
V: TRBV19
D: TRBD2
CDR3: CASSIGQRGLYNEQFF
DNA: TGTGCCAGTAGTATCGGCCAGCGGGGCCTCTACAATGAGCAGTTCTTC

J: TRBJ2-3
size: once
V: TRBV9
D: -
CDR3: CASSVTGDHTDTQYF
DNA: TGTGCCAGCAGCGTGACGGGGGACCACACAGATACGCAGTATTTT

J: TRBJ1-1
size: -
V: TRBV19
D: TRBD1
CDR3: CASSATGATEAFF
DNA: TGTGCCAGTAGCGCAACAGGGGCGACTGAAGCTTTCTTT

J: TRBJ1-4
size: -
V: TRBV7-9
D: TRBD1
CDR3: CASSSTGGEEKLFF
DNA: TGTGCCAGCAGCTCAACAGGGGGCGAAGAAAAACTGTTTTTT

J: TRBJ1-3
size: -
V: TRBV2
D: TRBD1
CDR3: CASSEDRAGNTIYF
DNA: TGTGCCAGCAGTGAGGACAGGGCTGGAAACACCATATATTTT

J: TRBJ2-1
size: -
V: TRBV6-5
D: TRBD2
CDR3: CASSLGLAGSEQFF
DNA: TGTGCCAGCAGCCTCGGACTAGCGGGAAGTGAGCAGTTCTTC

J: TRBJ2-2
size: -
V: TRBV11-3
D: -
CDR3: CASSRMGSGNTGELFF
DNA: TGTGCCAGCAGCCGGATGGGTAGCGGAAACACCGGGGAGCTGTTTTTT

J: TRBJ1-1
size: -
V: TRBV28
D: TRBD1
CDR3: CASLTGGGVGAFF
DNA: TGTGCCAGCCTAACAGGGGGGGGAGTCGGAGCTTTCTTT

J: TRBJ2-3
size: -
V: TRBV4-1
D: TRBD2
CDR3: CASSQDGGGLAGGTDTQYF
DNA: TGCGCCAGCAGCCAAGATGGGGGGGGACTAGCGGGAGGAACAGATACGCAGTATTTT

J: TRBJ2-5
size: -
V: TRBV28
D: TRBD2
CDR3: CASSPGTSQETQYF
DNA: TGTGCCAGCAGTCCCGGGACTAGCCAAGAGACCCAGTACTTC

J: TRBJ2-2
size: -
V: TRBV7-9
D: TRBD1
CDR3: CASSLGTGVTGELFF
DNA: TGTGCCAGCAGCTTGGGGACAGGGGTCACCGGGGAGCTGTTTTTT

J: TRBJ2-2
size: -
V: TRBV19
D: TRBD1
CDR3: CASSLRGQGIGELFF
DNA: TGTGCCAGTAGTCTACGGGGACAGGGGATCGGGGAGCTGTTTTTT

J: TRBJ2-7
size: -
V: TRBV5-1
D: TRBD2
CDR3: CASSRTSGNYEQYF
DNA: TGCGCCAGCAGTAGGACTAGCGGAAACTACGAGCAGTACTTC

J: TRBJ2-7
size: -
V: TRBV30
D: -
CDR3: CAWRPDTYEQYF
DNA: TGTGCCTGGAGGCCAGATACCTACGAGCAGTACTTC

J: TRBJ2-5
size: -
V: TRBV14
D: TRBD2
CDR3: CASSQDGSGLAGRETQYF
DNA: TGTGCCAGCAGCCAAGATGGATCGGGACTAGCGGGAAGAGAGACCCAGTACTTC

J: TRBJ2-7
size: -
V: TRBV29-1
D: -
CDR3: CSVEEGGGDYEQYF
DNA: TGCAGCGTTGAAGAGGGTGGAGGCGACTACGAGCAGTACTTC

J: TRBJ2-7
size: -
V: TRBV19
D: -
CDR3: CASSTRGMYEQYF
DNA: TGTGCCAGTAGCACCCGAGGGATGTACGAGCAGTACTTC

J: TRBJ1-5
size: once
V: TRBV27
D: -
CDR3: CASSNLRGAGQPQHF
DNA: TGTGCCAGCAGTAACCTCCGCGGGGCAGGTCAGCCCCAGCATTTT

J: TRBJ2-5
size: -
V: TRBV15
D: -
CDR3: CATSRDFIDKETQYF
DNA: TGTGCCACCAGCAGAGATTTTATTGACAAGGAGACCCAGTACTTC

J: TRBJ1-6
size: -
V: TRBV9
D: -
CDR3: CASSVSQDNNSPLHF
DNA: TGTGCCAGCAGCGTGAGTCAGGATAATAATTCACCCCTCCACTTT

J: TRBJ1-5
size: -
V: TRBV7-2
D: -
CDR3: CASSSTGYNQPQHF
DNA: TGTGCCAGCAGCTCAACAGGGTACAATCAGCCCCAGCATTTT

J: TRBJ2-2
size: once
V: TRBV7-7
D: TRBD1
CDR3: CASSPGPGQGAGGELFF
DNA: TGTGCTAGCAGCCCTGGCCCGGGACAGGGGGCGGGCGGGGAGCTGTTTTTT

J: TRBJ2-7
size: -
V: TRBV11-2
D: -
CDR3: CASSLELGQSYEQYF
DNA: TGTGCCAGCAGCTTAGAGTTGGGACAATCCTACGAGCAGTACTTC

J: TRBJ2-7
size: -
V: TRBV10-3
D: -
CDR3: CAISESGSQKGEQYF
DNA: TGTGCCATCAGTGAGTCGGGGAGTCAAAAGGGCGAGCAGTACTTC

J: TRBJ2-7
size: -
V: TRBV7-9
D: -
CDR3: CASSLEAGDEQYF
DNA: TGTGCCAGCAGCTTAGAGGCGGGCGACGAGCAGTACTTC

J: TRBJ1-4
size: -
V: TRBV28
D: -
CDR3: CASTSLIWGGGEKLFF
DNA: TGTGCCAGCACTTCCCTCATTTGGGGAGGAGGCGAAAAACTGTTTTTT

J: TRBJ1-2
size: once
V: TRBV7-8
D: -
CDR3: CASSQSLGPLEWRF
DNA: TGTGCCAGCAGCCAATCCCTGGGGCCGCTTGAGTGGCGCTTC

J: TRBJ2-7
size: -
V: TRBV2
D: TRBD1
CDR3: CASSGGERTGGLRAYEQYF
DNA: TGTGCCAGCAGCGGGGGAGAAAGGACAGGGGGACTAAGAGCCTACGAGCAGTACTTC

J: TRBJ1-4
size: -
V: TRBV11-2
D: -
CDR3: CASSLQTGNEKLFF
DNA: TGTGCCAGCAGCTTACAGACGGGGAATGAAAAACTGTTTTTT

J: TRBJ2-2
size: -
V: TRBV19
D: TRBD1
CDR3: CASSIEQGVAGWRELFF
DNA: TGTGCCAGTAGTATAGAGCAGGGGGTTGCCGGATGGAGGGAGCTGTTTTTT